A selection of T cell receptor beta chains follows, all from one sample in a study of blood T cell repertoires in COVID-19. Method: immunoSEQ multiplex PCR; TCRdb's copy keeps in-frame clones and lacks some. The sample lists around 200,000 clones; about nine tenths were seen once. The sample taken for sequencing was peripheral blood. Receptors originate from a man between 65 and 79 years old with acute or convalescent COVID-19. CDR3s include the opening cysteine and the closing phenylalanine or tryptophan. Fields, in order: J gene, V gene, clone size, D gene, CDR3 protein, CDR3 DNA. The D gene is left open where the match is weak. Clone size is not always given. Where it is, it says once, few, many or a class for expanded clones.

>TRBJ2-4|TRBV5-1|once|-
CASSQNTGLAKNIQYF
TGCGCCAGCAGCCAAAATACAGGGTTGGCCAAAAACATTCAGTACTTC
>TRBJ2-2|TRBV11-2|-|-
CASSLTGWDTGELFF
TGTGCCAGCAGCTTGACAGGTTGGGACACCGGGGAGCTGTTTTTT
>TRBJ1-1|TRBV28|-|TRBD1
CASSTHGTANTEAFF
TGTGCCAGCAGTACCCACGGGACAGCGAACACTGAAGCTTTCTTT
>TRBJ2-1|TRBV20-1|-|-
CSASSISYNEQFF
TGCAGTGCTAGTTCCATCTCCTACAATGAGCAGTTCTTC
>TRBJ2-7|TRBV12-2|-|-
CASRLGPGQQSYEQYF
TGTGCAAGTCGCTTAGGCCCCGGACAGCAATCATACGAGCAGTACTTC
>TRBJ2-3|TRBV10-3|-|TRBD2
CATKAGAGDTQYF
TGTGCCACCAAAGCGGGAGCTGGAGATACGCAGTATTTT
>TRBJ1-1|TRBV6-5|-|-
CASSYQGDTEAFF
TGTGCCAGCAGTTACCAGGGCGACACTGAAGCTTTCTTT
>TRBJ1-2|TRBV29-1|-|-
CSVGGQGVYTF
TGCAGCGTCGGGGGGCAGGGTGTTTACACCTTC
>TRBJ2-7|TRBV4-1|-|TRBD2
CASSQESAYGGRSYEQYF
TGCGCCAGCAGCCAAGAATCAGCCTACGGCGGGAGGTCCTACGAGCAGTACTTC
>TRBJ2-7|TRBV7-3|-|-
CASSLTGAALRPYEQYF
TGTGCCAGCAGCTTAACGGGGGCAGCCCTCCGTCCCTACGAGCAGTACTTC
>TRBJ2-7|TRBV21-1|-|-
CASSKELRGLYEQYF
TGTGCCAGCAGCAAAGAACTCAGGGGGCTCTACGAGCAGTACTTC
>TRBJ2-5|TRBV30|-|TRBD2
CAWRRPSGAETQYF
TGTGCCTGGAGAAGGCCTAGCGGGGCAGAGACCCAGTACTTC
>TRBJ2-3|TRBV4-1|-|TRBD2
CASSQLAGLTDTQYF
TGCGCCAGCAGCCAACTAGCGGGACTCACAGATACGCAGTATTTT
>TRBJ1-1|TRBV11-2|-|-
CASSLGWRGNTEAFF
TGTGCCAGCAGCTTAGGGTGGAGAGGGAACACTGAAGCTTTCTTT
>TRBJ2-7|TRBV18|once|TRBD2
CASSPLGLGYEQYF
TGTGCCAGCTCACCCCTAGGACTAGGGTACGAGCAGTACTTC
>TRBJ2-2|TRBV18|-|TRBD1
CASSSITGVGGELFF
TGTGCCAGCTCATCGATTACAGGGGTTGGCGGGGAGCTGTTTTTT
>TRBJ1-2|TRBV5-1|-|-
CASSPTNLAGNYGYTF
TGCGCCAGCAGCCCCACCAACCTTGCCGGGAACTATGGCTACACCTTC
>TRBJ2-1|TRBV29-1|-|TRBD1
CSGTGLNEQFF
TGCAGCGGGACAGGGCTCAATGAGCAGTTCTTC
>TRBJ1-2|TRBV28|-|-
CASRGANYGYTF
TGTGCCAGCAGGGGAGCTAACTATGGCTACACCTTC
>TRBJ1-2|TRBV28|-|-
CASSLIGGYGYTF
TGTGCCAGCAGTTTAATCGGCGGCTATGGCTACACCTTC
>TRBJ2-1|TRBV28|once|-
CASLLAGSPGEQFF
TGTGCCAGCCTCTTGGCGGGGTCCCCCGGTGAGCAGTTCTTC
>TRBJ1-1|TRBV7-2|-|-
CASSFGRGTEAFF
TGTGCCAGCAGCTTCGGCAGGGGCACTGAAGCTTTCTTT
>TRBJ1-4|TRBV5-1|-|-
CASKGQATNEKLFF
TGCGCCAGCAAGGGACAAGCAACTAATGAAAAACTGTTTTTT
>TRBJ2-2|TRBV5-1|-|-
CASSYRLATGELFF
TGCGCCAGCTCGTATAGGTTAGCCACCGGGGAGCTGTTTTTT
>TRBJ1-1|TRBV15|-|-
CATSRYRESEAFF
TGTGCCACCAGCAGATACAGGGAATCTGAAGCTTTCTTT
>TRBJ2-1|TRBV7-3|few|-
CASSLGGSHNEQFF
TGTGCCAGCAGCCTAGGGGGATCTCATAATGAGCAGTTCTTC
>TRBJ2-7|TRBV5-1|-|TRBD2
CASSSGTSEDYEQYF
TGCGCCAGCAGCTCCGGGACTAGCGAGGACTACGAGCAGTACTTC
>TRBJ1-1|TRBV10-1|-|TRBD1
CASSGDRGRSTEAFF
TGCGCCAGCAGTGGGGACAGGGGGCGAAGCACTGAAGCTTTCTTT
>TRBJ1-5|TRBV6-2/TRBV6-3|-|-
CASSRRQRNQPQHF
TGTGCCAGCAGCAGAAGACAGCGCAATCAGCCCCAGCATTTT
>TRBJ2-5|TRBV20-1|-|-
CSAIETDQETQYF
TGCAGTGCTATTGAAACGGACCAAGAGACCCAGTACTTC
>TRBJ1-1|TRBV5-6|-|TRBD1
CASSLVQGASEAFF
TGTGCCAGCAGCTTGGTACAGGGGGCCTCTGAAGCTTTCTTT
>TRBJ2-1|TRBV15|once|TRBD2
CATSRDRLLGSGIRDEQFF
TGTGCCACCAGCAGAGATCGCCTCTTAGGGAGCGGGATACGGGATGAGCAGTTCTTC
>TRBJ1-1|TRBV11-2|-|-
CASSLVQGEAFF
TGTGCCAGCAGCTTAGTTCAGGGAGAAGCTTTCTTT
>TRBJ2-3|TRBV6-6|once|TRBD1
CASTQMGQRLDTQYF
TGTGCCAGCACCCAAATGGGACAGAGGCTGGATACGCAGTATTTT
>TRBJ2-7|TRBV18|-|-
CASGAGQSEQYF
TGTGCCAGCGGGGCGGGACAGAGCGAGCAGTACTTC
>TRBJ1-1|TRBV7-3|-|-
CASSLQGILVPDTEAFF
TGTGCCAGCAGCTTACAGGGTATCCTGGTCCCGGACACTGAAGCTTTCTTT
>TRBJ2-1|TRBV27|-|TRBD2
CASWRLAAYNEQFF
TGTGCCAGCTGGCGGCTAGCGGCTTACAATGAGCAGTTCTTC
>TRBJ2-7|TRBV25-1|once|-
CASSEWSGEQYF
TGTGCCAGCAGTGAATGGTCGGGGGAGCAGTACTTC
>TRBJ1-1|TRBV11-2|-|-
CASSSGLPNTEAFF
TGTGCCAGCAGCTCCGGACTCCCTAACACTGAAGCTTTCTTT
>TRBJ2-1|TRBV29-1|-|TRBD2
CSATLPGLAGTSSYNEQFF
TGCAGCGCCACATTACCGGGACTAGCGGGGACAAGCTCCTACAATGAGCAGTTCTTC
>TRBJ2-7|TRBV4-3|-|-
CASSLRLNYEQYF
TGCGCCAGCAGCCTCCGACTTAACTACGAGCAGTACTTC
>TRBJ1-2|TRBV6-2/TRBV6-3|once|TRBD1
CASSPTGQLYGYTF
TGTGCCAGCAGTCCCACGGGACAGCTTTATGGCTACACCTTC
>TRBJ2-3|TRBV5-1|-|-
CASSLGGPDTQYF
TGCGCCAGCAGCTTGGGGGGGCCAGATACGCAGTATTTT
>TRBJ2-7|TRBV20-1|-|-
CSASLANEQYF
TGCAGTGCTAGTCTAGCGAACGAGCAGTACTTC
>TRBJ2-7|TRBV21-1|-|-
CASSKVAGLESYEQYF
TGTGCCAGCAGCAAAGTGGCGGGACTAGAGTCCTACGAGCAGTACTTC
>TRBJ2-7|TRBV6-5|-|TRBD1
CASSTRQGSSYEQYF
TGTGCCAGCAGTACGCGACAGGGAAGCTCCTACGAGCAGTACTTC
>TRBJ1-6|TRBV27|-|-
CASRRSGDSYNSPLHF
TGTGCCAGCAGACGTTCAGGGGATTCCTATAATTCACCCCTCCACTTT
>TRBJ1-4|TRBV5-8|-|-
CASSFPGVTNEKLFF
TGTGCCAGCAGCTTTCCAGGGGTAACTAATGAAAAACTGTTTTTT
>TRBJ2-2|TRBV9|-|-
CASSPPWDKNTGELFF
TGTGCCAGCAGCCCTCCTTGGGACAAAAACACCGGGGAGCTGTTTTTT
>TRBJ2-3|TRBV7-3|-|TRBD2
CASSPAGEAGDTQYF
TGTGCCAGCAGCCCAGCGGGAGAAGCGGGGGATACGCAGTATTTT
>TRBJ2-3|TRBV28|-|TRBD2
CASSAIAGDADTQYF
TGTGCCAGCAGTGCGATAGCGGGAGACGCAGATACGCAGTATTTT